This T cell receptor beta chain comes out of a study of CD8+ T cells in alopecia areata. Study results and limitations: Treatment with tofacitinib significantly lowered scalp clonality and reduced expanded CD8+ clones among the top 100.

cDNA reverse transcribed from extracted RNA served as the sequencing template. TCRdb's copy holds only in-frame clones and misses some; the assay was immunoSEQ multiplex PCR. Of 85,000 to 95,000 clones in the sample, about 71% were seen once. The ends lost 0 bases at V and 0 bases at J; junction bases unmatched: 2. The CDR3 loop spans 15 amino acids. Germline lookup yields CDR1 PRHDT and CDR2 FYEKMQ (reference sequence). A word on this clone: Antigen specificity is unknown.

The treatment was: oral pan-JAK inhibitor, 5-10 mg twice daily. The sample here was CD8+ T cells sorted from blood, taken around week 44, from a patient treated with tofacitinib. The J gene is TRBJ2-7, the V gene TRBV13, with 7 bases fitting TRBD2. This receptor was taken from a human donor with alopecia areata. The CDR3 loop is CASSLGRDYSYEQYF. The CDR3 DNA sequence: TGTGCCAGCAGCTTAGGCCGGGACTACTCCTACGAGCAGTACTTC.